Sequencing of this TCR beta chain was carried out in a study of CD4 T cells in relation to SARS-CoV-2 and coronaviruses. Study-level background: TCR beta CDR3s were sequenced after approximately ten-day antigen culture of PBMCs. Crossreactive spike epitopes shared across donors were mapped to their HLA restriction.

About this clone itself: Its cognate antigen is unknown.

The method was immunoSEQ multiplex PCR; TCRdb's version includes in-frame clones alone and lacks a portion of them. The sample holds roughly 10,000 clones, 70% to 85% seen once. V lost 4 bases, J lost 4 bases, and 7 bases lay in between. The CDR3 is 11 amino acids. Germline loops: CDR1 SQVTM, CDR2 ANQGSEA. The unexposed donors gave CD4+ T cells in about 2010-2018, prior to COVID-19. CD4+ T cells were isolated from the cells after about nine days of culture. Testing used SARS-CoV-2 S/N and four cold-coronavirus spikes on unexposed-donor CD4+ T cells, cells permitting. This sequence originates from a human donor in good health. The J gene is TRBJ1-2, the V gene TRBV29-1; no firm D call. The sequenced material came from CD4+ T cells from PBMCs, cultured in vitro. The CDR3 DNA reads TGCAGCGTTGTATATAGCTATGGCTACACCTTC. It encodes CSVVYSYGYTF.